This passage covers 7 T cell receptor beta chains from one sample sequenced in a study of blood T cell repertoires in COVID-19. Using immunoSEQ multiplex PCR, the repertoire was profiled, and TCRdb retains in-frame clones only, with some absent. The sample carries 300,000 to 450,000 clones, approximately 91% recorded once. Specimen: PBMCs or T cells enriched from blood (not recorded which). Receptors originate from a woman in her twenties or thirties who had been exposed to COVID-19.

The chain combines TRBV11-2 with TRBJ2-5, with 11 bases identical to TRBD2. V shed 7 bases, J shed 5 bases, and the junction held 15 bases outside the gene matches. CDR1 SGHAT and CDR2 FQNNGV come from the germline V gene. This CDR3 has 17 residues. DNA of the CDR3: TGTGCCAGCATCCTTGGGATTAGCGGGAGGGCCTTGGAGACCCAGTACTTC. It translates to CASILGISGRALETQYF. Based on the CDR3 plus reference TRBV11-2 and TRBJ2-5, the full variable domain is EAGVAQSPRYKIIEKRQSVAFWCNPISGHATLYWYQQILGQGPKLLIQFQNNGVVDDSQLPKDRFSAERLKGVDSTLKIQPAKLEDSAVYLCASILGISGRALETQYFGPGTRLLVL.

DNA of the CDR3: TGTGCCAGCTCACCAATCGACGGGAGTCGAAAGTACTTC. Its protein product is CASSPIDGSRKYF. V gene TRBV18 combines with J gene TRBJ2-7, with a weak D call TRBD2 (6 bases). This CDR3 is built from 13 residues. The germline gives CDR1 KGHSH, CDR2 LQKENI. Trimming removed 2 bases at V and 11 bases at J, with 16 bases between.

The chain employs TRBV6-5 and TRBJ2-7, with D perhaps TRBD1 (6 bases). The CDR3 spans 13 residues. V lost 6 bases and J lost 1, with 10 bases in between. CDR1 MNHEY and CDR2 SVGAGI come from the germline V gene. CDR3 loop: CASSWDTSYEQYF. In nucleotides, the CDR3 is TGTGCCAGCAGCTGGGACACTTCCTACGAGCAGTACTTC.

The chain couples TRBV3-1 (or the pseudogene TRBV3-2) to TRBJ1-2; a possible D gene is TRBD1 (6 bases). The CDR3 has 16 amino acids. V was pared by 0 bases and J by 0 bases, with 11 bases between. Looked up from germline, CDR1 is LGHDT and CDR2 is YNNKEL (reference sequence). The CDR3 reads CASSQDRQATNYGYTF. DNA of the CDR3: TGTGCCAGCAGCCAAGATCGACAGGCTACTAACTATGGCTACACCTTC.

J is TRBJ1-4 and V is TRBV6-5; D not certain. The CDR3 is 16 amino acids. V was clipped by 0 bases and J by 5 bases, with 13 bases between them. Per the germline V gene, CDR1 is MNHEY and CDR2 is SVGAGI. The CDR3 sequence is CASSYSINFQNEKLFF. The DNA of the CDR3 is TGTGCCAGCAGTTACTCGATAAATTTCCAGAATGAAAAACTGTTTTTT.

The rearrangement uses TRBV14 and TRBJ2-7; TRBD2 aligns across 15 bases. CDR1 is SGHDN, CDR2 FVKESK, per germline. With 0 bases clipped from V and 0 bases from J, the junction kept 9 bases outside the gene matches. The CDR3 length is 20 residues. The chain's CDR3 is CASSQDRTGTSGRSSYEQYF. The CDR3 DNA reads as TGTGCCAGCAGCCAAGACCGAACCGGGACTAGCGGGAGGAGCTCCTACGAGCAGTACTTC. The entire variable domain, with the rest obtained from reference TRBV14 and TRBJ2-7, is as follows: EAGVTQFPSHSVIEKGQTVTLRCDPISGHDNLYWYRRVMGKEIKFLLHFVKESKQDESGMPNNRFLAERTGGTYSTLKVQPAELEDSGVYFCASSQDRTGTSGRSSYEQYFGPGTRLTVT.

The chain combines TRBV27 with TRBJ2-7, with a tentative D call TRBD2 (5 bases). The length of the CDR3 is 14 residues. Germline assignment: CDR1 MNHEY and CDR2 SMNVEV (reference sequence). Trimming took off 11 bases at V and 4 bases at J, with 21 bases between the two ends. CDR3 DNA sequence: TGTGCCGCCGGGCCGGGATTGGTGGGATACGAGCAGTACTTC. As protein: CAAGPGLVGYEQYF.